The T cell receptor beta chain under discussion was sequenced for a study of response to subunit inactivated influenza vaccine. TCRdb re-analysed the RT-PCR reads in MiXCR, keeping a single row per CDR3 protein. Among 860,000 or so distinct CDR3 sequences listed, less than 25% were seen once. This CDR3 is 13 amino acids long. V was clipped by 4 bases and J by 0 bases, with 9 bases between them. The germline V gene has CDR1 SQVTM and CDR2 ANQGSEA. This rearrangement joins TRBV29-1 to TRBJ1-1; the D is unclear. The material sequenced was PBMCs from blood, taken 4 to 6 days after vaccination. This TCR was sampled from a man over 45 who received an inactivated influenza vaccine. CDR3 protein: CSVARTLNTEAFF. CDR3 coding DNA: TGCAGCGTTGCGAGAACCCTGAACACTGAAGCTTTCTTT.